What follows is one TCR beta chain and its context. The antigen is not known. The data derive from a study of shared clonotypes between healthy human individuals. The length of the CDR3 is 13 residues. Germline V CDR1 and CDR2: SGHTA, FQGNSA. V gave up 5 bases and J gave up 7 bases, with 12 bases separating them. Generated by immunoSEQ multiplex PCR, the TCRdb table keeps only in-frame clones and is missing some. The sample includes about 1 million clones, about 70% of them seen just once. The study's findings and limits: Estimated clonotype richness was generally higher in naive than memory subsets. Sequencing depth was predicted to influence how clonotypes are shared among donors.

Sequencing was performed on memory CD4+ T cells sorted from blood. The subset denotes: CD45RA-negative fraction. This chain uses TRBV7-2 with TRBJ1-5; no firm D call. This clonotype originated in a man between 18 and 29 years old in good health. CDR3 DNA: TGTGCCAGCAGCGAGGGCGCCTTACAGCCCCAGCATTTT. Protein: CASSEGALQPQHF.